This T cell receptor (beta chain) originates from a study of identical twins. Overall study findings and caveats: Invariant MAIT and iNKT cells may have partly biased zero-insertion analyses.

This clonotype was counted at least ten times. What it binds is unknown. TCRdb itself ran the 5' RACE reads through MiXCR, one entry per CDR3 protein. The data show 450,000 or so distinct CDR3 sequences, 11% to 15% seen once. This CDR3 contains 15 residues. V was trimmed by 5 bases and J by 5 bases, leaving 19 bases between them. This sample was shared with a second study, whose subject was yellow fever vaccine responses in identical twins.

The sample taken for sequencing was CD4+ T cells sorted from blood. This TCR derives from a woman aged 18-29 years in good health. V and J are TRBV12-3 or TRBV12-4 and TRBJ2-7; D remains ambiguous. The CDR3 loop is CASSPRRLADHEQYF. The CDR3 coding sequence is TGTGCCAGCAGTCCTCGTCGGCTTGCGGACCACGAGCAGTACTTC.